The 12 T cell receptor beta chains below come from one sample, sequenced in a study of neurological immune-mediated disorders. Time point denoted: longitudinal time-point 3. TCRdb fed the 5' RACE reads into MiXCR, producing one record per CDR3 protein. The sample records roughly 42,000 distinct CDR3 sequences, 13% being singletons. The sample consisted of PBMCs. The receptors shown here come from a man aged 30 to 39 in good health.

The table lists this clonotype with many counts. The chain has TRBV12-3 or TRBV12-4 and TRBJ1-1; no clear D gene. This CDR3 comprises 14 residues. The germline V and J ends were trimmed by 6 bases and 4 bases, with 15 bases remaining between them. The CDR3 reads CASSLNPGGTEAFF. The CDR3 bases are TGTGCCAGCAGCCTAAACCCTGGCGGCACTGAAGCTTTCTTT.

The chain couples TRBV20-1 to TRBJ2-3; the D is unclear. Trimming took off 6 bases at V and 7 bases at J, with 20 bases between the two ends. CDR1 DFQATT and CDR2 SNEGSKA come from the germline V gene (reference sequence). The CDR3 length is 14 residues. CDR3 loop: CSAPVIWWANTQYF. The CDR3 nucleotides read TGCAGTGCCCCGGTGATATGGTGGGCTAATACGCAGTATTTT.

The chain couples TRBV5-1 to TRBJ2-5; D may be TRBD2 (6 bases). Germline CDR1 is SGHRS and CDR2 is YFSETQ. Trimming stripped 0 bases from V and 1 base from J, with 13 bases between. The CDR3 is made up of 16 amino acids. This CDR3 reads CASSLGLSRGQETQYF. In nucleotides, the CDR3 is TGCGCCAGCAGCTTGGGACTTTCGCGGGGCCAAGAGACCCAGTACTTC.

Ten or more counts support this clonotype. The chain joins TRBV7-2 to TRBJ2-7; 11 bases align to TRBD2. The J segment lost 5 bases and the V segment lost 4 bases, leaving 4 bases of the junction unmatched. CDR1 and CDR2 (germline): SGHTA, FQGNSA. This CDR3 is 14 amino acids long. The CDR3 sequence: CASSSTSGTNEQYF. The CDR3 DNA sequence: TGTGCCAGCAGCTCGACTAGCGGGACGAACGAGCAGTACTTC.

This clonotype was observed at least ten times. The chain uses TRBV15 and TRBJ2-1; a weak D match, TRBD2 (6 bases). The CDR3 has 13 amino acids. Looked up from germline, CDR1 is LNHNV and CDR2 is YYDKDF (reference sequence). V was clipped by 8 bases and J by 5 bases, with 13 bases between them. CDR3 DNA: TGTGCCACCTCCGGGGGACCCAACAATGAGCAGTTCTTC. The encoded protein is CATSGGPNNEQFF. The variable domain in full, completed from reference TRBV15 and TRBJ2-1, reads DAMVIQNPRYQVTQFGKPVTLSCSQTLNHNVMYWYQQKSSQAPKLLFHYYDKDFNNEADTPDNFQSRRPNTSFCFLDIRSPGLGDTAMYLCATSGGPNNEQFFGPGTRLTVL.

This clonotype came up many times. The gene calls are TRBV20-1 and TRBJ2-3, with D unresolved. The germline gives CDR1 DFQATT, CDR2 SNEGSKA (reference sequence). The CDR3 has 13 residues. V was cut by 0 bases and J by 7 bases, with 11 bases left in between. This CDR3 is CSARDKVLHTQYF. The CDR3 coding sequence is TGCAGTGCTAGAGATAAGGTTTTGCATACGCAGTATTTT.

There are many counts of this clonotype. The V call is TRBV7-9, the J call TRBJ1-1; D unresolved. V was cut by 1 base and J by 0 bases, with 6 bases left in between. The CDR3 sequence is 14 residues long. In germline, CDR1 is SEHNR, CDR2 FQNEAQ (reference sequence). The CDR3 here is CASSLGPMNTEAFF. CDR3 nucleotide sequence: TGTGCCAGCAGCTTAGGCCCAATGAACACTGAAGCTTTCTTT.

This clonotype was observed at least ten times. This chain uses TRBV5-1 with TRBJ2-7, with D hard to call. Trimming left V 3 bases short and J 2 bases short, with 3 bases between. This CDR3 is built from 11 residues. Germline values: CDR1 SGHRS, CDR2 YFSETQ. The CDR3 sequence is CASSWAYEQYF. The DNA of the CDR3 is TGCGCCAGCAGCTGGGCCTACGAGCAGTACTTC.

This clonotype was detected ten times or more. V gene TRBV5-1 combines with J gene TRBJ2-5, with D maybe TRBD1 (5 bases). CDR1 SGHRS and CDR2 YFSETQ come from the germline V gene. The length of the CDR3 is 13 residues. Trimming pared 5 bases from V and 2 bases from J, leaving 10 bases between. DNA of the CDR3: TGCGCCAGCAGGCGTTCAGGGCAAGAGACCCAGTACTTC. Protein product: CASRRSGQETQYF.

This clonotype was counted many times. J is TRBJ2-7 and V is TRBV4-1; D is unclear. V dropped 0 bases and J dropped 0 bases, with 9 bases sitting between them. CDR3 size: 15 residues. CDR1 and CDR2 from the germline V gene are MGHRA and YSYEKL. The CDR3 loop is CASSQDGLGSYEQYF. DNA of the CDR3: TGCGCCAGCAGCCAAGATGGGTTAGGCTCCTACGAGCAGTACTTC.

In this sample, this clonotype turned up many times. V gene TRBV6-1 combines with J gene TRBJ1-5, with D perhaps TRBD1 (5 bases). This CDR3 has 16 residues. Germline V gives CDR1 MNHNS, CDR2 SASEGT. V was pared by 2 bases and J by 4 bases, with 15 bases between. The CDR3 sequence: CASSESGVKRNQPQHF. The CDR3 DNA reads TGTGCCAGCAGTGAATCGGGGGTCAAAAGGAATCAGCCCCAGCATTTT.

This clonotype was observed at least ten times. The chain employs TRBV15 and TRBJ2-1; D not resolved. Trimming pared 0 bases from V and 0 bases from J, leaving 9 bases between. Germline V gene sequence: CDR1 LNHNV, CDR2 YYDKDF (reference sequence). The CDR3 is made up of 16 amino acids. This CDR3 is CATSRDNALSYNEQFF. The CDR3 DNA reads TGTGCCACCAGCAGAGATAACGCTCTCTCCTACAATGAGCAGTTCTTC.